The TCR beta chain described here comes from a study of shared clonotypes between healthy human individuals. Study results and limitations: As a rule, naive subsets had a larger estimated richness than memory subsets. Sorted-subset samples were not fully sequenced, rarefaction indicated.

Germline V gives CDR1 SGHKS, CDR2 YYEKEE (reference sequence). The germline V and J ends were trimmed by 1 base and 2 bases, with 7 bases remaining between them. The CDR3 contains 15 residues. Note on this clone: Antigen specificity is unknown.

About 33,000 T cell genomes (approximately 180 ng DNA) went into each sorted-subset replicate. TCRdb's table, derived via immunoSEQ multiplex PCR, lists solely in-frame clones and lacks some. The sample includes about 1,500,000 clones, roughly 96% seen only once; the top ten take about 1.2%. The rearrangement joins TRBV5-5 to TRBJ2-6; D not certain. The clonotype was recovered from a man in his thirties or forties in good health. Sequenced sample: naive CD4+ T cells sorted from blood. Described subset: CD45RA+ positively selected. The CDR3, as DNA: TGTGCCAGCAGCTTGTGGGTGACTGGGGCCAACGTCCTGACTTTC. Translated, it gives CASSLWVTGANVLTF.